Reported below is one T cell receptor (beta chain). This sample stems from a study of T cell responses to AZD1222 COVID-19 vaccine. TCRdb's copy holds only in-frame clones and misses some; the assay was immunoSEQ multiplex PCR. Among around 100,000 clones listed, 88% were seen once. Germline loops: CDR1 SGHTA, CDR2 FQGNSA. V gave up 5 bases and J gave up 2 bases, with 8 bases separating them. The CDR3 extends over 13 amino acids. This TCR was recovered from an adult in good health. V gene TRBV7-2 combines with J gene TRBJ2-3, with D hard to call. The starting material was peripheral blood, obtained on day 0 of AZD1222 vaccination. Written as DNA, the CDR3 is TGTGCCAGCAGCGTCGGCACCACAGATACGCAGTATTTT. Translated, it gives CASSVGTTDTQYF. Full variable domain (missing parts from reference TRBV7-2 and TRBJ2-3): GAGVSQSPSNKVTEKGKDVELRCDPISGHTALYWYRQSLGQGLEFLIYFQGNSAPDKSGLPSDRFSAERTGGSVSTLTIQRTQQEDSAVYLCASSVGTTDTQYFGPGTRLTVL.